Sequencing of this T cell receptor (beta chain) was carried out in a study of OX40 agonist ivuxolimab in advanced cancers. Overall study: Patients with prior anti-PD-1, anti-PD-L1 or anti-CTLA-4 therapy were eligible; less than 50% had some. Study conclusions and caveats: Partial responders at 0.1-3.0 mg/kg had among the lowest clonal expansion.

The CDR3 is 14 amino acids. Germline V gene sequence: CDR1 SQVTM, CDR2 ANQGSEA. The V end was cut by 7 bases, the J end by 1 base, with 16 bases between. Comment on this clone: What it binds is not known.

Sequenced by immunoSEQ multiplex PCR; TCRdb stores in-frame clones only, minus some. In the table there are 55,000 to 80,000 clones, more than 85% of which are singletons. Exclusion of a patient followed from autoimmune disease history or systemic immunosuppression. Blood draws occurred at baseline, cycle 4 day 1, and cycle 7 day 1. This receptor was identified in an adult with an advanced solid tumor such as melanoma, head and neck, liver or kidney cancer. Sequenced here: CD4+ or CD8+ T cells sorted from blood, sampled in a trial of the OX40 agonist ivuxolimab. The chain carries TRBV29-1 and TRBJ1-1; possibly TRBD1 for D (5 bases). The CDR3 loop is CSASLDTPNTEAFF. The CDR3 DNA reads TGCAGCGCATCCTTGGACACCCCGAACACTGAAGCTTTCTTT.